The next 21 T cell receptor beta chains were all read from a single sample in a study of shared clonotypes between healthy human individuals (dated by TCRdb to the early 2020s). The receptor library was made with the immunoSEQ multiplex PCR assay. TCRdb holds this immuneACCESS table with in-frame rearrangements only. Some clones are missing; in checked studies, unresolved V genes explain under half, and the rest has no known cause. The sample data list fewer than 1 million clones, and about 96% of these were observed just once. The top ten clonotypes cover roughly 0.23% of the sample. CD8 naive samples were CD45RO-negative cells positively selected for CCR7, giving a CD45RA+CCR7+ population that excluded TemRA cells. Input material: naive CD8+ T cells sorted from blood. The sample's cell subset or site, from its label and the paper: CD45RA+CCR7+. The receptors come from a man aged 25-40 years in good health.

The V and J genes are TRBV28 and TRBJ2-3, with TRBD1 identical over 7 bases. J was trimmed by 4 bases and V by 9 bases; bases with no gene match: 16. The germline CDR1 and CDR2 sequences are MDHEN and SYDVKM. The CDR3 is made up of 16 amino acids. The CDR3 is CASQQSGRGRADTQYF. In nucleotides, the CDR3 is TGTGCCAGTCAACAGAGCGGAAGGGGGCGTGCAGATACGCAGTATTTT.

The chain employs TRBV7-2 and TRBJ1-5, with no clear D. Trimming stripped 2 bases from V and 3 bases from J, with 17 bases between. The germline V gene has CDR1 SGHTA and CDR2 FQGNSA. The CDR3 is made up of 17 amino acids. CDR3 bases: TGTGCCAGCAGCTTACGATGGCAGGACCTTGCCAATCAGCCCCAGCATTTT. The encoded protein is CASSLRWQDLANQPQHF.

This chain connects TRBV14 to TRBJ2-7; 10 nucleotides align to TRBD1. Germline-derived CDR1 and CDR2 are SGHDN and FVKESK. The CDR3 covers 14 residues. Trimming at V came to 7 bases and at J to 7 bases, leaving 10 bases not matched to a gene. The CDR3 here is CASMPPGQGQEQYF. The CDR3 DNA follows: TGTGCCAGCATGCCGCCGGGACAGGGGCAGGAGCAGTACTTC. Based on the CDR3 plus reference TRBV14 and TRBJ2-7, the full variable domain is EAGVTQFPSHSVIEKGQTVTLRCDPISGHDNLYWYRRVMGKEIKFLLHFVKESKQDESGMPNNRFLAERTGGTYSTLKVQPAELEDSGVYFCASMPPGQGQEQYFGPGTRLTVT.

The chain couples TRBV5-1 to TRBJ2-7; D is uncertain. V dropped 0 bases and J dropped 3 bases, with 16 bases sitting between them. Germline-derived CDR1 and CDR2 are SGHRS and YFSETQ. The CDR3 covers 16 residues. CDR3 in DNA: TGCGCCAGCAGCTTGGGTCTGGGGATCCCCAACTACGAGCAGTACTTC. Protein: CASSLGLGIPNYEQYF.

Note on this clone: At the DNA level, this CDR3 is encoded by other sequences in the same sample as well. This sequence joins TRBV9 and TRBJ2-2; 11 nucleotides line up with TRBD2. This CDR3 contains 16 residues. V lost 3 bases and J lost 1; bases outside the gene matches: 2. Germline V CDR1 and CDR2: SGDLS, YYNGEE. The CDR3 DNA follows: TGTGCCAGCAGCGCAGGACTAGCGGGGAACACCGGGGAGCTGTTTTTT. Translating it yields CASSAGLAGNTGELFF.

Concerning this clone itself: This same CDR3 is encoded by further DNA sequences in the sample. V usage is TRBV9 and J usage is TRBJ1-2; D is unclear. Germline CDR1 is SGDLS and CDR2 is YYNGEE. CDR3 length equals 11 residues. The V and J ends lost 3 bases and 3 bases respectively, with 3 bases between them. This chain's CDR3 is CASSDYYGYTF. CDR3 bases: TGTGCCAGCAGCGACTACTATGGCTACACCTTC.

The chain joins TRBV19 to TRBJ1-3; no clear D gene. Trimming cost V 8 bases and J 0 bases, with 11 bases left between them. Germline V gene lookup returns CDR1 LNHDA and CDR2 SQIVND (reference sequence). This CDR3 is built from 14 residues. CDR3 region: CASRSENSGNTIYF. In DNA, the CDR3 is TGTGCCAGTCGATCGGAAAACTCTGGAAACACCATATATTTT.

The CDR3: CASSHGTGPETYEQYF. In DNA, the CDR3 is TGCGCCAGCAGCCATGGGACTGGTCCGGAAACCTACGAGCAGTACTTC. The chain links TRBV4-1 to TRBJ2-7; tentative D call: TRBD2 (6 bases). Germline V CDR1 and CDR2: MGHRA, YSYEKL. V was clipped by 3 bases and J by 2 bases, with 17 bases between them. This CDR3 has 16 residues.

This rearrangement joins TRBV5-1 to TRBJ2-5; 14 bases match TRBD2. This CDR3 has 19 amino acids. With 3 bases clipped from V and 3 bases from J, the junction kept 13 bases outside the gene matches. The V gene's germline CDR1 is SGHRS and CDR2 YFSETQ. The CDR3 coding sequence is TGCGCCAGCAGCTCTCTCCCGGGACTAGCGGGAGTATTGGAAGAGACCCAGTACTTC. It is translated as CASSSLPGLAGVLEETQYF.

The J gene is TRBJ1-1, the V gene TRBV11-2; possible D gene TRBD1, 6 bases. Germline CDR1 is SGHAT and CDR2 is FQNNGV. Trimming pared 2 bases from V and 4 bases from J, leaving 8 bases between. The length of the CDR3 is 13 residues. The CDR3 sequence: CASSLMGATEAFF. The CDR3 DNA reads as TGTGCCAGCAGCTTAATGGGGGCCACTGAAGCTTTCTTT.

The rearrangement uses TRBV9 and TRBJ2-1; TRBD2 matches at 12 bases. CDR3 length equals 14 residues. V lost 4 bases and J lost 10; bases outside the gene matches: 6. Germline CDR1 is SGDLS and CDR2 is YYNGEE. The CDR3 DNA reads TGTGCCAGCAGCCCCAGACTAGCGGGAGCGGAGCAGTTCTTC. Translation gives CASSPRLAGAEQFF.

The chain has TRBV21-1 and TRBJ1-2; the table calls TRBD1, which could not be checked here. TRBV21-1 is a known pseudogene. The CDR3 sequence is 13 residues long. The CDR3 protein is CARVGGESRGYTF. The DNA of the CDR3 is TGTGCCCGGGTAGGGGGTGAGTCGCGTGGCTACACCTTC.

The rearrangement joins TRBV7-3 to TRBJ2-7; TRBD2 agrees at 10 bases. V shed 5 bases, J shed 2 bases, and the junction held 15 bases outside the gene matches. CDR1 and CDR2 (germline): SGHTA, FQGTGA. The CDR3 contains 18 residues. CDR3 sequence: CASSGYATGLAGAYEQYF. The CDR3 nucleotides read TGTGCCAGCAGCGGATACGCCACGGGGCTAGCGGGGGCCTACGAGCAGTACTTC.

This chain's CDR3 is CASSLDELARLGVPQYF. The CDR3 bases are TGTGCCAGCAGCTTGGACGAACTCGCGAGGCTTGGTGTACCGCAGTATTTT. The chain links TRBV11-2 to TRBJ2-3; D is uncertain. Per the germline V gene, CDR1 is SGHAT and CDR2 is FQNNGV. CDR3 length equals 17 residues. V gave up 3 bases and J gave up 10 bases, with 26 bases separating them.

Details on this clone: This same CDR3 is encoded by further DNA sequences in the sample. The chain employs TRBV5-1 and TRBJ2-7; D is possibly TRBD1 (5 bases). Per germline, CDR1 SGHRS and CDR2 YFSETQ. V shed 0 bases and J shed 1 base, with 8 bases lying between them. The CDR3 consists of 14 residues. The CDR3 DNA sequence: TGCGCCAGCAGCTTGGCAGGGAATTCCTACGAGCAGTACTTC. The encoded protein is CASSLAGNSYEQYF.

The V call is TRBV7-9, the J call TRBJ2-1; 10 positions match TRBD2. Germline trimming cut 5 bases from V and 2 bases from J; bases unmatched to any gene: 6. The V gene's germline CDR1 is SEHNR and CDR2 FQNEAQ (reference sequence). CDR3 length: 16 amino acids. The CDR3: CASSPRTSGAYNEQFF. The DNA for the CDR3 is TGTGCCAGCAGCCCAAGGACTAGCGGAGCCTACAATGAGCAGTTCTTC.

For the CDR3, the DNA is TGTGCCAGCAGTGCAGGGGGCGGGGGCTACACCTTC. Residues: CASSAGGGGYTF. The chain has TRBV27 and TRBJ1-2, with TRBD1 identical over 8 bases. V lost 5 bases and J lost 8; bases outside the gene matches: 4. The CDR3 is 12 amino acids. Per the germline V gene, CDR1 is MNHEY and CDR2 is SMNVEV (reference sequence).

The rearrangement joins TRBV27 to TRBJ2-3; D ambiguous. The CDR3 totals 15 residues. The germline V gene encodes CDR1 MNHEY and CDR2 SMNVEV (reference sequence). V lost 3 bases, J lost 1 base, and 11 bases lay in between. The DNA of the CDR3 is TGTGCCAGCAGTTTCAATTTCGGACGCACAGATACGCAGTATTTT. Protein sequence: CASSFNFGRTDTQYF.

Here the CDR3 DNA reads TGCGCCAGCACCTCTGGGGGGGCGCCAGATGAGCAGTTCTTC. Protein sequence: CASTSGGAPDEQFF. The genes are TRBV5-1 and TRBJ2-1, with D possibly TRBD2 on 7 matching bases. The CDR3 loop spans 14 amino acids. Trimming cost V 6 bases and J 8 bases, with 18 bases left between them. CDR1 SGHRS and CDR2 YFSETQ come from the germline V gene. Looking up the rest from reference TRBV5-1 and TRBJ2-1 gives the full variable domain: KAGVTQTPRYLIKTRGQQVTLSCSPISGHRSVSWYQQTPGQGLQFLFEYFSETQRNKGNFPGRFSGRQFSNSRSEMNVSTLELGDSALYLCASTSGGAPDEQFFGPGTRLTVL.

The chain has TRBV15 and TRBJ2-1; D is possibly TRBD1 (6 bases). Germline CDR1 LNHNV, CDR2 YYDKDF (reference sequence). This CDR3 region has 19 residues. V was shortened by 0 bases and J by 0 bases, with 18 bases between the two germline ends. The CDR3 spells CATSRDKVTGRTSYNEQFF. For the CDR3, the DNA is TGTGCCACCAGCAGAGATAAGGTCACAGGGAGAACCTCCTACAATGAGCAGTTCTTC.

The chain carries TRBV4-1 and TRBJ2-7; 9 positions agree with TRBD1. This CDR3 is built from 16 residues. Germline CDR1 reads MGHRA; CDR2 reads YSYEKL. J was trimmed by 2 bases and V by 3 bases; bases with no gene match: 8. The CDR3 nucleotides read TGCGCCAGCAGCCAGCAGGAAGGGACAGGGACCTACGAGCAGTACTTC. Translation: CASSQQEGTGTYEQYF.